This TCR beta chain was observed in a study of control samples from healthy donors and cancer patients. TCRdb's copy holds only in-frame clones and misses some; the assay was immunoSEQ multiplex PCR. The profile shows some 28,000 clones, around nine tenths of them singletons. Trimming shortened V by 2 bases and J by 13 bases, and 15 bases separated the two germline ends. The CDR3 is 14 residues long. Germline lookup yields CDR1 SGHTA and CDR2 FQGTGA. The TCR comes from a woman aged 40 to 50 with lung cancer. The V gene is TRBV7-3, the J gene TRBJ1-6, with a possible D match to TRBD1 (5 bases). Sequencing was performed on PBMCs. The CDR3 nucleotides are TGTGCCAGCAGCTTACGGGACGGAGAGACCCCCCTCCACTTT. Its protein product is CASSLRDGETPLHF.